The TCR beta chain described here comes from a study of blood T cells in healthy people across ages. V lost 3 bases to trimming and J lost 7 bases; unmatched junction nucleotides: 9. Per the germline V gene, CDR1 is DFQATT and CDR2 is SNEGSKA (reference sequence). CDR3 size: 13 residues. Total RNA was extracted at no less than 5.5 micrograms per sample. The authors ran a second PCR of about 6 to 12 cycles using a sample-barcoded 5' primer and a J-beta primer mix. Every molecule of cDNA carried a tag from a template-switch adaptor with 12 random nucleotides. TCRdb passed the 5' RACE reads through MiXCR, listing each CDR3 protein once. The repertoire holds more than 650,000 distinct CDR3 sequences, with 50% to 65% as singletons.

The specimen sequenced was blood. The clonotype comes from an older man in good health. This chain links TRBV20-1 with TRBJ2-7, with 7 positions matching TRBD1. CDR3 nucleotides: TGCAGTGCTAGCTGGCAGGGGGTACGGGAGCAGTACTTC. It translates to CSASWQGVREQYF.